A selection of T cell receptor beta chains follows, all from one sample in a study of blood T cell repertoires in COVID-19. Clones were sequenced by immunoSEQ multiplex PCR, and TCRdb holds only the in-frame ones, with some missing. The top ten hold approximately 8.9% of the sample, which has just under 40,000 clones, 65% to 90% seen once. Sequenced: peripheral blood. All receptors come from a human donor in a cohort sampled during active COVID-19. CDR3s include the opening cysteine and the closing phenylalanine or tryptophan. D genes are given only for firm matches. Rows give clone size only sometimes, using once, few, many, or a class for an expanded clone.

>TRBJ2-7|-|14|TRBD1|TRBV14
TGTGCCAGCAGTGATGGGACAGAAGACTACGAGCAGTACTTC
CASSDGTEDYEQYF
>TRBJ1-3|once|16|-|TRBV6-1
TGTGCCAGCAGTGAAGCGCTTCATGGACAGTTGTTCACCATATATTTT
CASSEALHGQLFTIYF
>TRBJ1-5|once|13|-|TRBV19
TGTGCCAGTAGTAGACGGGGAGATCAGCCCCAGCATTTT
CASSRRGDQPQHF
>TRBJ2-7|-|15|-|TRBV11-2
TGTGCCAGCAGCCTAATCCCTTTGGGCCCCTACGAGCAGTACTTC
CASSLIPLGPYEQYF
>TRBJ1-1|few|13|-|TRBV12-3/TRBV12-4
TGTGCCAGCAGTTACAGGGTGATCACTGAAGCTTTCTTT
CASSYRVITEAFF
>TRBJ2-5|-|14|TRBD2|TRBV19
TGTGCCAGTAGTATAAGCGGGGGGGCGGAGACCCAGTACTTC
CASSISGGAETQYF
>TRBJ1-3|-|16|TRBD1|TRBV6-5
TGTGCCAGCAGTTGGAGACAGGGCAGCTCTGGAAACACCATATATTTT
CASSWRQGSSGNTIYF
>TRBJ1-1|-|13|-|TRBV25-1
TGTGCCAGCAGGGGCCAGCTGAACACTGAAGCTTTCTTT
CASRGQLNTEAFF
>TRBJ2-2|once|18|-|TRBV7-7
TGTGCTAGCAGCTTGAGGCTGGGTGGAGGGGCGAACACCGGGGAGCTGTTTTTT
CASSLRLGGGANTGELFF
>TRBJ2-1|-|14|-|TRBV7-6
TGTGCCAGCAGCTTAACTACAGGGTACAATGAGCAGTTCTTC
CASSLTTGYNEQFF
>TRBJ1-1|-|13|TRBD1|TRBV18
TGTGCCAGCTCACCGGACAGGTTTACTGAAGCTTTCTTT
CASSPDRFTEAFF
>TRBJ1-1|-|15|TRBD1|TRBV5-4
TGTGCCAGCAGCCCACAGGGGCAGGCGAACACTGAAGCTTTCTTT
CASSPQGQANTEAFF
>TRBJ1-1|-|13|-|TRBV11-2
TGTGCCAGCAGCCCTATAGAGAACACTGAAGCTTTCTTT
CASSPIENTEAFF
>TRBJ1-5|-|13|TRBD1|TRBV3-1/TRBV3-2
TGTGCCAGCAGTTGGGACAGGGGACAGCCCCAGCATTTT
CASSWDRGQPQHF
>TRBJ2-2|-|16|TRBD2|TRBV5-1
TGCGCCAGCAGCTTCGAAGTGAGCGGGAGGTCCGGGGAGCTGTTTTTT
CASSFEVSGRSGELFF
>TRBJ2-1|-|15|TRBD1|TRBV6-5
TGTGCCATCACGACAGGGGGAGTAGTAGGGAATGAGCAGTTCTTC
CAITTGGVVGNEQFF
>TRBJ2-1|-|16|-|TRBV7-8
TGTGCCAGCAGGCCGAAGGAGGAAAGCTCCTACAATGAGCAGTTCTTC
CASRPKEESSYNEQFF
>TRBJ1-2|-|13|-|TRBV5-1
TGCGCCAGCAGGCGACAGGTTCGGGATGGCTACACCTTC
CASRRQVRDGYTF
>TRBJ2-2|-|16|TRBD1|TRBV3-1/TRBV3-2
TGTGCCAGCAGCCAAGATTCAGGGACAGCCACCGGGGAGCTGTTTTTT
CASSQDSGTATGELFF
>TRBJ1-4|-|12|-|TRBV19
TGTGCTAGTACCTACCGCGGGAGTTGGGTGTTTTTT
CASTYRGSWVFF
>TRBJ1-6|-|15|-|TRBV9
TGTGCCAGCAGCTTGACAGGCCTGGGGCATTCACCCCTCCACTTT
CASSLTGLGHSPLHF
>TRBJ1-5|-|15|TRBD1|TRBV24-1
TGTGCCACCAGTGGCGGGGACAGGGGCGGTCAGCCCCAGCATTTT
CATSGGDRGGQPQHF
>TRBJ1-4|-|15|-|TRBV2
TGTGCCAGCAACCTCGACAGTTCGACTAATGAAAAACTGTTTTTT
CASNLDSSTNEKLFF
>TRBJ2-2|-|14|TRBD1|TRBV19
TGTGCCAGTAGTGTGACAGGGACGGGCGGGGAGCTGTTTTTT
CASSVTGTGGELFF
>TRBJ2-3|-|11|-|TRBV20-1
TGCAGTGCTGGACTAAGAGATACGCAGTATTTT
CSAGLRDTQYF
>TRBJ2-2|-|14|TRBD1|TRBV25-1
TGTGCCAGCAGTAGACAGGGAAACACCGGGGAGCTGTTTTTT
CASSRQGNTGELFF
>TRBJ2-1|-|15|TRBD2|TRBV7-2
TGTGCCAGCAGCCAACTAGCGAGCTCCTACAATGAGCAGTTCTTC
CASSQLASSYNEQFF
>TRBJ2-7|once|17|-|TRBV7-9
TGTGCCAGCAGCCCTCCCCCCGCGGCGGGCCCCTCCTACGAGCAGTACTTC
CASSPPPAAGPSYEQYF
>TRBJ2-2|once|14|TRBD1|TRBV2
TGTGCCAGCAGTAGACAGGGACCCACCGGGGAGCTGTTTTTT
CASSRQGPTGELFF
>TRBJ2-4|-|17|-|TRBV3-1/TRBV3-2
TGTGCCAGCAGCCAGGACTTGGGAGTGATGGCCAAAAACATTCAGTACTTC
CASSQDLGVMAKNIQYF
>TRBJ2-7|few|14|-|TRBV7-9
TGTGCCAGCAGCCGCACAGGAAGTACTCTCGAGCAGTACTTC
CASSRTGSTLEQYF
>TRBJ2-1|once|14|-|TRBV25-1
TGTGCCAGCAGTGAACAGGGATCCGGGAGAAGTCAGTTCTTC
CASSEQGSGRSQFF
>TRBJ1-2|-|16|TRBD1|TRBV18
TGTGCCAGCTCACCCTTACAGGGGGCCCAGAACTATGGCTACACCTTC
CASSPLQGAQNYGYTF
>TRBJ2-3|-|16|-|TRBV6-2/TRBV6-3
TGTGCCAGCAGTGGCCCTGAGTGGGGCCACACAGATACGCAGTATTTT
CASSGPEWGHTDTQYF
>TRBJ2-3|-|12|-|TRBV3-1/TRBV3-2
TGTGCCAGCAGCTCGACTCCCCCGGCGCAGTATTTT
CASSSTPPAQYF
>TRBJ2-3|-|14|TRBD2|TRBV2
TGTGCCAGCCCCGGTAGCGGGAGCACAGATACGCAGTATTTT
CASPGSGSTDTQYF
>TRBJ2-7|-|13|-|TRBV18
TGTGCCAGCTCGTGGACAGATTTACACGAGCAGTACTTC
CASSWTDLHEQYF
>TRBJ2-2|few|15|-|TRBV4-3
TGCGCCAGCAGCCAAGATTGGCCTGGAGCCGGGGAGCTGTTTTTT
CASSQDWPGAGELFF
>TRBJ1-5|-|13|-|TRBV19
TGTGCCAGTAGTATTTCAGGTAATCAGCCCCAGCATTTT
CASSISGNQPQHF
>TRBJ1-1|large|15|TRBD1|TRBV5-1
TGCGCCAGCAGCTCGGCGGGGGGACAGGGCCCTGAAGCTTTCTTT
CASSSAGGQGPEAFF
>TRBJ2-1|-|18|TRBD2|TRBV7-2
TGTGCCAGCAGCCCAGGGACTAGCGGGAGGGCCATCAACGATGAGCAGTTCTTC
CASSPGTSGRAINDEQFF
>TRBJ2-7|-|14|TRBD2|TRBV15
TGTGCCACCAGCGGGGGACTAGCTCGGGCCGAGCAGTACTTC
CATSGGLARAEQYF
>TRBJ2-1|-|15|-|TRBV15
TGTGCCACCAGCAGACTTTCGGGAGCCTACAATGAGCAGTTCTTC
CATSRLSGAYNEQFF
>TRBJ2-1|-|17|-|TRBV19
TGTGCCAGTAGTCCCTCGTCAGGGCACAGCTCCTACAATGAGCAGTTCTTC
CASSPSSGHSSYNEQFF
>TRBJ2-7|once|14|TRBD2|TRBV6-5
TGTGCCAGCAGGCCTCGGACTAGCGGGCGCGAGCAGTACTTC
CASRPRTSGREQYF
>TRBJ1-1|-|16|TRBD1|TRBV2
TGTGCCAGCAATCCCTCAGGGGGCGGTCGGACCACTGAAGCTTTCTTT
CASNPSGGGRTTEAFF
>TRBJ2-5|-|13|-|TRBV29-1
TGCAGCTCCAATAGCGGGACAGGGGAGACCCAGTACTTC
CSSNSGTGETQYF
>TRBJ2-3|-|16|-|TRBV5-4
TGTGCCAGCAGCCCGAATCCTCAGGAAGGCACAGATACGCAGTATTTT
CASSPNPQEGTDTQYF
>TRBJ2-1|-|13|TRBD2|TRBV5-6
TGTGCCAGCAGCTTGCGTCCGGGGGAGGGGCAGTTCTTC
CASSLRPGEGQFF
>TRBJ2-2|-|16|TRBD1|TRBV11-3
TGTGCCAGCAGCACCCGACAGGGGGTCGATACCGGGGAGCTGTTTTTT
CASSTRQGVDTGELFF